These 3 T cell receptor beta chains were all obtained from the same sample, sequenced in a study of shared clonotypes between healthy human individuals. The method was immunoSEQ multiplex PCR; TCRdb's version includes in-frame clones alone and lacks a portion of them. The sample contains fewer than 2.5 million clones, roughly 93% of which appear only once. Sequenced material: naive CD4+ T cells from PBMCs. Subset here: CD45RA+ positively selected. These receptors originate from a man aged 18 to 30 in good health. Some clones in this sample may be carry-over from other donors' samples.

Remarks on this clone: Other DNA sequences from this sample encode an identical CDR3 as well. The chain recombines TRBV9 with TRBJ2-1; 7 nucleotides line up with TRBD2. The CDR3 covers 15 residues. V trimming: 4 bases; J trimming: 0 bases; junction bases outside the gene matches: 4. Germline CDR1 reads SGDLS; CDR2 reads YYNGEE. The CDR3 loop reads CASSPGGSSYNEQFF. For the CDR3, the DNA is TGTGCCAGCAGCCCGGGCGGGAGCTCCTACAATGAGCAGTTCTTC.

The chain uses TRBV12-2 and TRBJ1-3; the table names TRBD1, a call not compared with the DNA. TRBV12-2 is flagged as a pseudogene. The CDR3 is 19 amino acids. The CDR3 reads CASRLGTMPGGYSGNTIYF. CDR3 coding DNA: TGTGCAAGTCGCTTAGGGACGATGCCAGGGGGCTACTCTGGAAACACCATATATTTT.

This clone is a singleton in its sample. This chain joins TRBV4-1 and TRBJ2-7, with 12 bases fitting TRBD2. Germline CDR1 reads MGHRA; CDR2 reads YSYEKL. The length of the CDR3 is 17 residues. J was trimmed by 2 bases and V by 1 base; bases with no gene match: 6. Here the CDR3 DNA reads TGCGCCAGCAGCCAAGTTCGGACTAGCGGGACCGCCTACGAGCAGTACTTC. Its protein product is CASSQVRTSGTAYEQYF.